The clone carrying this T cell receptor (beta chain) was seen just once. Its antigen is not known. The data derive from a study of shared clonotypes between healthy human individuals. Points from the study as a whole: Clonotype sharing among donors was thought likely to change with sequencing depth. Sampling included only blood; tissue repertoires likely differ.

The authors ran the assay at deep level. Investigators spread the genomic DNA of each subset evenly over several immunoSEQ plates. TCRdb's copy holds only in-frame clones and misses some; the assay was immunoSEQ multiplex PCR. This sample yields some 1.5 million clones, of which 95% to 99% are seen a single time; about 0.42% belongs to the top ten. This CDR3 is built from 14 residues. The ends lost 2 bases at V and 3 bases at J; junction bases unmatched: 1. Looked up from germline, CDR1 is SGHRS and CDR2 is YFSETQ. The sequenced material came from naive CD4+ T cells sorted from blood. Subset of the sample: CD45RA+ positively selected. The TCR originated in a man younger than 40 in good health. The chain combines TRBV5-1 with TRBJ1-4; 7 bases are a match to TRBD1. The CDR3 loop is CASSLGGPNEKLFF. In nucleotides, the CDR3 is TGCGCCAGCAGCTTAGGGGGCCCTAATGAAAAACTGTTTTTT.